This T cell receptor (beta chain) was identified during a study of Ad26.COV2.S vaccination and SARS-CoV-2 variants. Study details: It was the COV1001 Ad26.COV2.S trial arm that included the donor. The authors gave Ad26.COV2.S intramuscularly, either once or twice 56 days apart. Study observations and caveats: Analyses that measured TCR breadth and depth may have underestimated total T cell responses.

The protocol was immunoSEQ multiplex PCR, while the TCRdb copy is restricted to in-frame clones and leaves out a portion. The data hold hundreds of thousands of clones, with more than 70% observed a single time. Stated treatment: some 19 received Ad26.COV2.S at low or high dose, single or two shots; about 5 received placebo; per-sample allocation not given. Day 63 after the first injection of vaccine or placebo was the sampling time. Ad26 vector vaccine expressed Wuhan-strain SARS-CoV-2 spike. From germline, CDR1 is PRHDT and CDR2 FYEKMQ (reference sequence). Trimming removed 1 base from V and 5 bases from J, with 2 bases in between. CDR3 size: 12 residues. Notes on this clone: The antigen is not known.

The sequence was obtained from a person between 18 and 59 years old who received the Ad26.COV2.S COVID-19 vaccine or a placebo. The genes are TRBV13 and TRBJ2-2, with D hard to call. The sample consisted of peripheral blood, taken in a trial of Ad26.COV2.S vaccine versus placebo. CDR3 DNA: TGTGCCAGCAGCTTAGCTACCGGGGAGCTGTTTTTT. This gives the protein CASSLATGELFF.